This TCR beta chain was recovered during a study of vaccination effects on CD4 cells after COVID-19. The CDR3 loop spans 12 amino acids. V was clipped by 6 bases and J by 0 bases, with 2 bases between them. CDR1 and CDR2 (germline): MDHEN, SYDVKM. On roughly day 9 of culture, CD4+ T cells were separated out. Each participant was administered two doses of either the BNT162b2 or the mRNA-1273 vaccine. Regarding this clone: Its antigen is not known.

Some clones are missing from TCRdb's copy, which holds only in-frame ones; the method was immunoSEQ multiplex PCR. This repertoire shows tens of thousands of clones, 70% to 85% found once; its top ten account for more than 2%. The starting material was CD4+ T cells from PBMCs cultured without peptide, obtained after COVID-19 vaccination. This chain uses TRBV28 with TRBJ1-4; D ambiguous. This TCR derives from a human donor who received a COVID-19 vaccine. The CDR3: CASRATNEKLFF. The CDR3 bases are TGTGCCAGCAGGGCAACTAATGAAAAACTGTTTTTT.